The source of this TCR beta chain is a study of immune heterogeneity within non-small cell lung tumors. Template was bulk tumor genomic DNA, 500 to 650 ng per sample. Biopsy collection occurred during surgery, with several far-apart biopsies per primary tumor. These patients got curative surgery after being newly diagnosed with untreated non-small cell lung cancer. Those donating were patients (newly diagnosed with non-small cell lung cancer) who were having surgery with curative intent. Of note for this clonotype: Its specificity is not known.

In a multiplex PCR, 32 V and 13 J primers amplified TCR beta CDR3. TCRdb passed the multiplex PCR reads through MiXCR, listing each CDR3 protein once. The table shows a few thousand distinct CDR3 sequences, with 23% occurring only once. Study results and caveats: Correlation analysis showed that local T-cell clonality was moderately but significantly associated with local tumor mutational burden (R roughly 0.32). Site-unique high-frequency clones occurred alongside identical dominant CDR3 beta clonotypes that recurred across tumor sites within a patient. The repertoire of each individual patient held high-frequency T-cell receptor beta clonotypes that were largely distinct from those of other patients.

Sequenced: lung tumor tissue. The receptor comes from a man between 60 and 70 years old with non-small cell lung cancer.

The CDR3 nucleotides read TGTGCCAGCAGCTTCAGGGGGGGTGAGACCCAGTACTTC. Translated, it gives CASSFRGGETQYF. The rearrangement uses TRBV7-9 and TRBJ2-5, with D perhaps being TRBD1 or TRBD2 (7 bases each). The germline V gene has CDR1 SEHNR and CDR2 FQNEAQ (reference sequence). The CDR3 totals 13 residues. The V end lost 3 bases, the J end lost 5 bases, and 10 bases lay between the germline ends.